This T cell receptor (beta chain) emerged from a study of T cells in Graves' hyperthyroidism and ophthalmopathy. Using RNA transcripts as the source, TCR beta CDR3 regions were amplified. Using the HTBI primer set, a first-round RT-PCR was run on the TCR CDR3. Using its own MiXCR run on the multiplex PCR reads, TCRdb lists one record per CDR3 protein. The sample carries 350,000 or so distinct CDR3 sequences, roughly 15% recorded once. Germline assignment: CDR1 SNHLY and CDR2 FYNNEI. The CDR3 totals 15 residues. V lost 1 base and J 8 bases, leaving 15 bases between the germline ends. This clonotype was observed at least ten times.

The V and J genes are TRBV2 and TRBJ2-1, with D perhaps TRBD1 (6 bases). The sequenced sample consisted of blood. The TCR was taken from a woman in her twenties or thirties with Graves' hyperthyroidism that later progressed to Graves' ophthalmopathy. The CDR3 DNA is TGTGCCAGCAGTGAAGGGAACAGGGAGAGCGATGAGCAGTTCTTC. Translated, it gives CASSEGNRESDEQFF.